Shown below are 6 T cell receptor beta chains from a single sample sequenced in a study of T cell responses to AZD1222 COVID-19 vaccine. Using immunoSEQ multiplex PCR, the repertoire was profiled, and TCRdb retains in-frame clones only, with some absent. The sample contains about 170,000 clones, around nine tenths of which appear only once. Sequencing was performed on peripheral blood, taken 28 days after the second AZD1222 dose. The receptors stem from an adult who received the AZD1222 COVID-19 vaccine.

V is TRBV3-1 (or the pseudogene TRBV3-2) and J is TRBJ1-4, with 7 nucleotides matching TRBD1. V shed 5 bases and J 7 bases; nucleotides not matched to a gene: 4. Per the germline V gene, CDR1 is LGHDT and CDR2 is YNNKEL (reference sequence). The CDR3 spans 13 residues. This CDR3 is CASSTGVAEKLFF. The CDR3 DNA reads as TGTGCCAGCAGCACAGGGGTGGCTGAAAAACTGTTTTTT.

This rearrangement joins TRBV4-2 to TRBJ1-2, with 9 bases identical to TRBD1. In germline, CDR1 is LGHNA, CDR2 YNFKEQ. CDR3 size: 17 residues. The trim removed 3 bases at V and 2 bases at J, leaving 10 bases unmatched. The DNA for the CDR3 is TGTGCCAGCAGCCAGAGAGAGGACAGGGGACCGAACTATGGCTACACCTTC. Encoded protein: CASSQREDRGPNYGYTF.

V is TRBV10-3 and J is TRBJ1-1; D is unresolved. From germline, CDR1 is ENHRY and CDR2 SYGVKD. CDR3 size: 16 residues. With 0 bases removed from V and 4 bases from J, the gap between germline ends came to 15 bases. CDR3 DNA sequence: TGTGCCATCAGTGAGTCGATCGGCGGGCCCGTCACTGAAGCTTTCTTT. This translates into CAISESIGGPVTEAFF.

This CDR3 is CASKPPDSGNGYTF. The CDR3 nucleotides read TGTGCCAGCAAACCTCCCGACAGCGGGAATGGCTACACCTTC. The V call is TRBV2, the J call TRBJ1-2; D is possibly TRBD1 (5 bases). V lost 7 bases and J 6 bases, leaving 18 bases between the germline ends. CDR1 is SNHLY and CDR2 is FYNNEI in the germline V gene. The CDR3 covers 14 residues.

The chain has TRBV19 and TRBJ2-3; 7 positions agree with TRBD1. CDR1 and CDR2 (germline): LNHDA, SQIVND (reference sequence). This CDR3 region has 15 residues. V was pared by 7 bases and J by 5 bases, with 12 bases of the junction left unmatched. In nucleotides, the CDR3 is TGTGCCAGTAAGCGGAAAGGGGGCTTGGGAGATACGCAGTATTTT. Translated: CASKRKGGLGDTQYF. Together with reference TRBV19 and TRBJ2-3, the CDR3 gives the full variable domain: DGGITQSPKYLFRKEGQNVTLSCEQNLNHDAMYWYRQDPGQGLRLIYYSQIVNDFQKGDIAEGYSVSREKKESFPLTVTSAQKNPTAFYLCASKRKGGLGDTQYFGPGTRLTVL.

The CDR3 reads CASSLAGSGVRSRGAQYF. The CDR3 bases are TGTGCCAGCAGCTTAGCCGGTAGTGGGGTAAGGTCTAGGGGGGCGCAGTATTTT. The V gene is TRBV11-2, the J gene TRBJ2-3; D is perhaps TRBD1 or TRBD2 (6 bases each). V shed 1 base and J shed 10 bases, with 27 bases lying between them. CDR1 is SGHAT, CDR2 FQNNGV, per germline. There are 18 residues in the CDR3.